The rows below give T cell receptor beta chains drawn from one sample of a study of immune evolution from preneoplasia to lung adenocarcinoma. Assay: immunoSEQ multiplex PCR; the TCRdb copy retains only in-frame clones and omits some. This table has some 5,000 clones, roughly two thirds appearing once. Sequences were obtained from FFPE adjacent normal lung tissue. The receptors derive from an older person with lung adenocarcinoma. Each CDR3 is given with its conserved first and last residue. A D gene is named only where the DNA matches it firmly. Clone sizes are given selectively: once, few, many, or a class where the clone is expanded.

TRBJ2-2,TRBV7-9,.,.,CASSLRRGGFSDTGELFF,TGTGCCAGCAGCTTACGGAGGGGGGGGTTTTCGGACACCGGGGAGCTGTTTTTT
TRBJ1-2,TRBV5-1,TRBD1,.,CASSVYHGQVGYGYTF,TGCGCCAGCAGCGTGTATCACGGACAGGTGGGGTATGGCTACACCTTC
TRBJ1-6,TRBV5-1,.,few,CASSADLYNSPLHF,TGCGCCAGCAGCGCAGATTTATATAATTCACCCCTCCACTTT
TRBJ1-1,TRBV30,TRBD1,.,CAWFYRDRDGKTENTEAFF,TGTGCCTGGTTTTACCGGGACAGGGACGGGAAGACGGAGAACACTGAAGCTTTCTTT
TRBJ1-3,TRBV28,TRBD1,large,CASTSGTGVGNTIYF,TGTGCCAGCACCTCCGGGACAGGGGTCGGAAACACCATATATTTT
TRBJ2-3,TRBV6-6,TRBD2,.,CASSYWRGGDTQYF,TGTGCCAGCAGTTACTGGCGGGGGGGGGATACGCAGTATTTT
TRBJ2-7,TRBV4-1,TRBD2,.,CASSQGSGGKPYEQYF,TGCGCCAGCAGCCAGGGTAGCGGGGGAAAACCCTACGAGCAGTACTTC
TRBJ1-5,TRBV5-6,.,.,CASRGWNQPQHF,TGTGCCAGCAGGGGATGGAATCAGCCCCAGCATTTT
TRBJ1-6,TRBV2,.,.,CAGGHTEHKMFSYNSPLHF,TGTGCCGGAGGCCATACAGAACACAAAATGTTCTCCTATAATTCACCCCTCCACTTT
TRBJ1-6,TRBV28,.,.,CASRVRGGSPLHF,TGTGCCAGCAGAGTGAGGGGGGGTTCACCCCTCCACTTT
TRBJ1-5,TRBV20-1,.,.,CSEDQPQHF,TGCAGTGAGGATCAGCCCCAGCATTTT
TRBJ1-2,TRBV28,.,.,CASSLGTGIYGYTF,TGTGCCAGCAGTCTCGGTACAGGGATCTATGGCTACACCTTC
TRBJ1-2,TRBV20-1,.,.,CSASRAGGYTF,TGCAGTGCTTCCCGGGCCGGGGGCTACACCTTC
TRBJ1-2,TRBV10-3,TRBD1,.,CAISESSTGGEHGYTF,TGTGCCATCAGTGAGTCCTCGACAGGGGGCGAGCATGGCTACACCTTC
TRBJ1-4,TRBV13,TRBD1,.,CASRETGGAREKLFF,TGTGCCAGCAGGGAAACAGGGGGCGCCCGTGAAAAACTGTTTTTT
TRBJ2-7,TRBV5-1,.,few,CASSDGGTYEQYF,TGCGCCAGCAGCGACGGGGGAACCTACGAGCAGTACTTC
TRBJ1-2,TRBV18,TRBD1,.,CASSQGQTDGYTF,TGTGCCAGCTCACAGGGACAGACCGATGGCTACACCTTC
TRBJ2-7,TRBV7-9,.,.,CASSLGQYYEQYF,TGTGCCAGCAGCTTAGGACAGTATTACGAGCAGTACTTC
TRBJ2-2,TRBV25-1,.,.,CASSESNGGELFF,TGTGCCAGCAGTGAATCGAACGGCGGGGAGCTGTTTTTT
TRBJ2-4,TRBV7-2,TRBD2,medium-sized,CASSQGRREGDVKNIQYF,TGTGCCAGCAGCCAAGGGAGGCGGGAGGGGGATGTCAAAAACATTCAGTACTTC
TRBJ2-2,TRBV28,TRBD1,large,CASLGWTGGFVTGELFF,TGTGCCAGCTTAGGGTGGACAGGGGGCTTCGTTACCGGGGAGCTGTTTTTT
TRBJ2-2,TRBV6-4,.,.,CASSETNTGELFF,TGTGCCAGCAGTGAAACAAACACCGGGGAGCTGTTTTTT
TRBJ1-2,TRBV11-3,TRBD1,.,CASSLPGTGDNGYTF,TGTGCCAGCAGCTTACCTGGGACAGGGGATAATGGCTACACCTTC